This TCR beta chain is from a study of CD4 T cells in relation to SARS-CoV-2 and coronaviruses. In the study overall: TCR beta CDR3s were sequenced after roughly nine-day antigen culture of PBMCs.

CD4+ T cells from unexposed donors were obtained before the COVID-19 pandemic (2011-2018). The cells were cultured for around ten days before CD4+ T cells were isolated. Testing used SARS-CoV-2 S/N and four cold-coronavirus spikes on unexposed-donor CD4+ T cells, cells permitting. As to this clone: Its specificity is not known.

Trimming left V 5 bases short and J 0 bases short, with 12 bases between. The germline V gene encodes CDR1 SNHLY and CDR2 FYNNEI. This CDR3 contains 15 residues. Generated by immunoSEQ multiplex PCR, the TCRdb table keeps only in-frame clones and is missing some. The sample lists 20,000 to 25,000 clones, more than 70% occurring once. The specimen sequenced was CD4+ T cells from PBMCs, cultured in vitro. The chain recombines TRBV2 with TRBJ2-3; D is unresolved. This TCR came from a human donor in good health. CDR3 loop: CASSTETGSTDTQYF. CDR3 coding DNA: TGTGCCAGCAGTACGGAGACCGGTAGCACAGATACGCAGTATTTT.